A single sample gave rise to the 27 T cell receptor beta chains below, sequenced in a study of blood T cell repertoires in COVID-19. Sequencing was performed with immunoSEQ multiplex PCR; in TCRdb, only in-frame clones are kept and a portion is missing. The table records over 120,000 clones, approximately 85% of them present only once. Sequenced: peripheral blood. The receptor set was obtained from a human donor with acute or convalescent COVID-19. The donor label of this sample is uncertain.

This sequence joins TRBV2 and TRBJ2-3; D is unclear. The CDR3 sequence is 12 residues long. Trimming shortened V by 2 bases and J by 6 bases, and 6 bases separated the two germline ends. Germline values: CDR1 SNHLY, CDR2 FYNNEI. CDR3 protein: CASSEIRDTQYF. DNA for the CDR3: TGTGCCAGCAGTGAAATCCGGGATACGCAGTATTTT.

This chain links TRBV28 with TRBJ1-4; TRBD1 matches at 9 bases. Losses at the gene ends were 4 bases for V and 0 bases for J; bases not matched to a gene: 12. Germline CDR1 reads MDHEN; CDR2 reads SYDVKM. This CDR3 contains 19 residues. The CDR3 spells CASSSPPGQGRPTNEKLFF. The CDR3 DNA sequence: TGTGCCAGCAGTTCCCCACCGGGACAGGGACGCCCAACTAATGAAAAACTGTTTTTT.

The chain is built from TRBV6-2 or TRBV6-3 and TRBJ2-1; 13 bases map to TRBD2. The V gene's germline CDR1 is MNHEY and CDR2 SVGEGT. V trimming: 4 bases; J trimming: 7 bases; junction bases outside the gene matches: 4. The CDR3 is 15 residues long. DNA of the CDR3: TGTGCCAGCAGTTCGAGGACTAGCGGGGGTAATGAGCAGTTCTTC. Encoded protein: CASSSRTSGGNEQFF.

The J gene is TRBJ2-7, the V gene TRBV5-6, with TRBD1 identical over 7 bases. The germline V gene has CDR1 SGHDT and CDR2 YYEEEE. The V gene end was trimmed by 2 bases and the J gene end by 2 bases; junction bases not matched to a gene: 7. This CDR3 contains 15 residues. CDR3 nucleotide sequence: TGTGCCAGCAGCTTCCGGGACAGCAAAGCCTACGAGCAGTACGTC. It codes for CASSFRDSKAYEQYV.

This chain links TRBV4-2 with TRBJ2-3, with 11 nucleotides matching TRBD2. The germline V gene encodes CDR1 LGHNA and CDR2 YNFKEQ. This CDR3 is built from 15 residues. The J segment lost 5 bases and the V segment lost 4 bases, leaving 5 bases of the junction unmatched. DNA of the CDR3: TGTGCCAGCAGCCGGGCTAGCGGGGGGCAAGATACGCAGTATTTT. Translated, it gives CASSRASGGQDTQYF.

The rearrangement joins TRBV7-2 to TRBJ2-5; TRBD2 matches at 10 bases. V was pared by 0 bases and J by 6 bases, with 4 bases of the junction left unmatched. The germline V gene encodes CDR1 SGHTA and CDR2 FQGNSA. This CDR3 is 15 amino acids long. CDR3 DNA: TGTGCCAGCAGCTTAGCAGCGGGAGGGATCAAGACCCAGTACTTC. This sequence encodes CASSLAAGGIKTQYF.

The chain joins TRBV6-5 to TRBJ1-1; 8 bases map to TRBD1. The CDR3 is 14 residues long. The J segment lost 4 bases and the V segment lost 10 bases, leaving 11 bases of the junction unmatched. CDR1 MNHEY and CDR2 SVGAGI come from the germline V gene. This CDR3 reads CAISLTGEGTEAFF. CDR3 sequence (DNA): TGTGCCATTTCCCTGACAGGGGAGGGCACTGAAGCTTTCTTT.

The chain is built from TRBV7-9 and TRBJ1-5; 7 bases line up with TRBD1. The CDR3 covers 14 residues. CDR1 is SEHNR, CDR2 FQNEAQ, per germline (reference sequence). Trimming at V came to 5 bases and at J to 2 bases, leaving 3 bases not matched to a gene. This chain's CDR3 is CASSTGQRNQPQHF. CDR3 sequence (DNA): TGTGCCAGCAGCACGGGACAGCGCAATCAGCCCCAGCATTTT.

Remarks on this clone: The sample has other DNA sequences that encode this CDR3 too. The chain is built from TRBV7-3 and TRBJ2-5, with a weak D call TRBD2 (6 bases). V dropped 1 base and J dropped 2 bases, with 8 bases sitting between them. Germline CDR1 SGHTA, CDR2 FQGTGA. This CDR3 region has 14 residues. CDR3 DNA: TGTGCCAGCAGCTTAATGGGGGGACAAGAGACCCAGTACTTC. Its protein is CASSLMGGQETQYF.

A word on this clone: Germline and junction disagree at one end, which may indicate a read error. The chain combines TRBV7-7 with TRBJ2-5, with 10 bases aligning to TRBD1. This CDR3 contains 15 residues. Germline CDR1 reads SSHAT; CDR2 reads FNYEAQ (reference sequence). CDR3 loop: CASSRRQGARETQYF. CDR3 nucleotide sequence: TGTGCTAGCAGCCGGAGACAGGGGGCGAGAGAGACCCAGTACTTC.

The chain carries TRBV30 and TRBJ1-3; 10 bases are shared with TRBD1. V dropped 1 base and J dropped 0; count of bases not matched to a gene: 0. The CDR3 runs 15 residues. Germline V gives CDR1 GTSNPN, CDR2 SVGIG (reference sequence). CDR3 sequence: CAWSGTGGSGNTIYF. The CDR3 coding sequence is TGTGCCTGGAGTGGGACAGGGGGCTCTGGAAACACCATATATTTT.

V and J are TRBV27 and TRBJ2-1; 14 nucleotides line up with TRBD2. CDR1 and CDR2 (germline): MNHEY, SMNVEV (reference sequence). Trimming cost V 7 bases and J 5 bases; bases outside gene matches: 16. The CDR3 is 19 amino acids. CDR3 loop: CASIRRTSGGIGGNNEQFF. CDR3 coding DNA: TGTGCCAGCATCCGAAGGACTAGCGGGGGGATTGGTGGGAACAATGAGCAGTTCTTC.

This sequence joins TRBV27 and TRBJ1-2; D gene uncertain. V dropped 3 bases and J dropped 0 bases, with 5 bases sitting between them. This CDR3 comprises 13 residues. Germline V gene sequence: CDR1 MNHEY, CDR2 SMNVEV (reference sequence). CDR3 amino acids: CASSLSSNYGYTF. For the CDR3, the DNA is TGTGCCAGCAGTTTGTCTTCTAACTATGGCTACACCTTC.

The rearrangement links TRBV7-9 to TRBJ2-3; 7 bases are a match to TRBD1. V dropped 0 bases and J dropped 1; count of bases not matched to a gene: 7. Germline V gene sequence: CDR1 SEHNR, CDR2 FQNEAQ (reference sequence). This CDR3 has 17 residues. As DNA, the CDR3 is TGTGCCAGCAGCTTAGCGCTAGGGGGCGCCGGCACAGATACGCAGTATTTT. Protein sequence: CASSLALGGAGTDTQYF.

This clone was counted between two and nine times. The V and J genes are TRBV28 and TRBJ1-1; the match to TRBD1 covers 7 bases. CDR1 and CDR2 (germline): MDHEN, SYDVKM. The CDR3 covers 14 residues. V gave up 3 bases and J gave up 1 base; unmatched junction bases: 2. CDR3 amino acids: CASSLWDRNTEAFF. In DNA, the CDR3 is TGTGCCAGCAGTTTGTGGGACAGGAACACTGAAGCTTTCTTT.

CDR3 region: CASSLPATGLHTF. CDR3 coding DNA: TGCGCCAGCAGCTTGCCGGCCACAGGGCTACACACCTTC. The V call is TRBV5-1, the J call TRBJ1-2; TRBD1 might be the D (6 bases). CDR1 is SGHRS, CDR2 YFSETQ, per germline. Trimming stripped 1 base from V and 12 bases from J, with 16 bases between. This CDR3 region has 13 residues. Variable domain in full (rest from reference TRBV5-1 and TRBJ1-2): KAGVTQTPRYLIKTRGQQVTLSCSPISGHRSVSWYQQTPGQGLQFLFEYFSETQRNKGNFPGRFSGRQFSNSRSEMNVSTLELGDSALYLCASSLPATGLHTFGSGTRLTVV.

V and J are TRBV7-8 and TRBJ1-2; no definite D call. Germline V gene data show CDR1 as SGHVS and CDR2 as FQNEAQ. V was shortened by 5 bases and J by 7 bases, with 14 bases between the two germline ends. This CDR3 region has 13 residues. This CDR3 is CASSPMGAFGYTF. CDR3 nucleotides: TGTGCCAGCAGCCCTATGGGCGCCTTTGGCTACACCTTC.

This sequence joins TRBV4-2 and TRBJ2-1, with 7 bases lining up with TRBD2. Germline loops: CDR1 LGHNA, CDR2 YNFKEQ. With 8 bases clipped from V and 3 bases from J, the junction kept 7 bases outside the gene matches. The CDR3 has 14 amino acids. The CDR3 reads CASRREGYYNEQFF. CDR3 nucleotide sequence: TGTGCCAGCCGAAGGGAGGGCTACTACAATGAGCAGTTCTTC.

The chain is built from TRBV2 and TRBJ2-1; TRBD1 agrees at 7 bases. With V trimmed by 4 bases and J by 7 bases, 7 bases remained unmatched. Germline CDR1 reads SNHLY; CDR2 reads FYNNEI. The CDR3 consists of 14 residues. The CDR3 sequence is CASSVQGGANEQFF. The CDR3 DNA follows: TGTGCCAGCAGTGTTCAAGGGGGCGCGAATGAGCAGTTCTTC. The whole variable domain, filled in from reference TRBV2 and TRBJ2-1, reads EPEVTQTPSHQVTQMGQEVILRCVPISNHLYFYWYRQILGQKVEFLVSFYNNEISEKSEIFDDQFSVERPDGSNFTLKIRSTKLEDSAMYFCASSVQGGANEQFFGPGTRLTVL.

The chain couples TRBV6-5 to TRBJ1-1; tentative D call: TRBD1 (6 bases). V lost 1 base and J lost 5, with 14 bases in between. The CDR3 is made up of 15 amino acids. Germline assignment: CDR1 MNHEY and CDR2 SVGAGI. This CDR3 reads CASSYYREYGTEAFF. The CDR3 DNA is TGTGCCAGCAGTTACTACAGGGAATATGGTACTGAAGCTTTCTTT.

The DNA of the CDR3 is TGTGCCAGTAGCATCGGGCCAGCGGGGTACTACGAGCAGTACGTC. It is translated as CASSIGPAGYYEQYV. This chain connects TRBV19 to TRBJ2-7; TRBD2 aligns across 7 bases. J gave up 3 bases and V 6 bases, and 11 bases lay outside the gene matches. The germline V gene encodes CDR1 LNHDA and CDR2 SQIVND (reference sequence). The CDR3 is made up of 15 amino acids.

The V and J genes are TRBV6-4 and TRBJ2-1; possible D gene TRBD2, 5 bases. Trimming stripped 3 bases from V and 8 bases from J, with 17 bases between. CDR3 length: 15 amino acids. Looked up from germline, CDR1 is MRHNA and CDR2 is SNTAGT. The CDR3 region is CASSDYGGPGYEQFF. In DNA, the CDR3 is TGTGCCAGCAGTGATTATGGAGGCCCGGGATATGAGCAGTTCTTC.

This chain links TRBV19 with TRBJ2-5, with TRBD1 matching over 7 bases. This CDR3 is 14 amino acids long. The ends lost 3 bases at V and 5 bases at J; junction bases unmatched: 6. The germline V gene encodes CDR1 LNHDA and CDR2 SQIVND (reference sequence). The CDR3 here is CASSIRGGPETQYF. CDR3 bases: TGTGCCAGTAGTATTAGAGGGGGCCCGGAGACCCAGTACTTC.

The J gene is TRBJ1-3, the V gene TRBV14; D not resolved. Germline V lookup: CDR1 SGHDN, CDR2 FVKESK. V was trimmed by 1 base and J by 0 bases, leaving 4 bases between them. The CDR3 runs to 14 residues. This CDR3 is CASSQAFSGNTIYF. CDR3 nucleotide sequence: TGTGCCAGCAGCCAAGCATTCTCTGGAAACACCATATATTTT. The whole variable domain, remainder taken from reference TRBV14 and TRBJ1-3, is EAGVTQFPSHSVIEKGQTVTLRCDPISGHDNLYWYRRVMGKEIKFLLHFVKESKQDESGMPNNRFLAERTGGTYSTLKVQPAELEDSGVYFCASSQAFSGNTIYFGEGSWLTVV.

The rearrangement uses TRBV19 and TRBJ2-3; tentative D call: TRBD2 (7 bases). This CDR3 region has 15 residues. The V end was cut by 10 bases, the J end by 4 bases, with 21 bases between. Germline CDR1 reads LNHDA; CDR2 reads SQIVND (reference sequence). DNA for the CDR3: TGTGCCACTCGAGAGGGGGGGGATTTGGCAGATACGCAGTATTTT. Its protein is CATREGGDLADTQYF.

This clone was observed once. The chain recombines TRBV18 with TRBJ1-1, with 8 bases matching TRBD1. Germline assignment: CDR1 KGHSH and CDR2 LQKENI. CDR3 length equals 16 residues. With 5 bases clipped from V and 0 bases from J, the junction kept 8 bases outside the gene matches. CDR3 nucleotide sequence: TGTGCCAGCTCAATACAGGGGGGGGGACTGAACACTGAAGCTTTCTTT. Translated: CASSIQGGGLNTEAFF.

The V gene is TRBV7-8, the J gene TRBJ2-5, with TRBD1 matching 7 bases. The CDR3 loop spans 14 amino acids. Trimming cost V 8 bases and J 1 base; bases outside gene matches: 7. The V gene's germline CDR1 is SGHVS and CDR2 FQNEAQ. The CDR3 nucleotides read TGTGCCAGCTCGAGGGGGCAGACCCAAGAGACCCAGTACTTC. This gives the protein CASSRGQTQETQYF.